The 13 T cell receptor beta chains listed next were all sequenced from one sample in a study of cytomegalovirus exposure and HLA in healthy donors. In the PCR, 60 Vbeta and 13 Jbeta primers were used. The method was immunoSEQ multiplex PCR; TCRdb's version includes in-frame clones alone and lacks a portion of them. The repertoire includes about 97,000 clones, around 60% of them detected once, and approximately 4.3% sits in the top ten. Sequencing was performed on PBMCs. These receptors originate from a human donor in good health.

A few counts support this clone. CDR3: CASGPPGQANEQYF. CDR3 DNA: TGCGCCAGCGGTCCACCGGGACAAGCGAACGAGCAGTACTTC. The chain joins TRBV5-1 to TRBJ2-7; TRBD1 is a possible D gene (6 bases). CDR3 length: 14 residues. Trimming took off 7 bases at V and 5 bases at J, with 19 bases between the two ends. Germline V gene sequence: CDR1 SGHRS, CDR2 YFSETQ. The whole variable domain, filled in from reference TRBV5-1 and TRBJ2-7, reads KAGVTQTPRYLIKTRGQQVTLSCSPISGHRSVSWYQQTPGQGLQFLFEYFSETQRNKGNFPGRFSGRQFSNSRSEMNVSTLELGDSALYLCASGPPGQANEQYFGPGTRLTVT.

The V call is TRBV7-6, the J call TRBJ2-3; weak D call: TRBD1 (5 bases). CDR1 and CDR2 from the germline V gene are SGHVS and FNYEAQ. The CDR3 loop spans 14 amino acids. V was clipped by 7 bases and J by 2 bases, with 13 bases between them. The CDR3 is CASTLGANTDTQYF. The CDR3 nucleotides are TGTGCCAGCACCCTTGGGGCTAACACAGATACGCAGTATTTT. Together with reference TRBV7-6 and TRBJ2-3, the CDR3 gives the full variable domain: GAGVSQSPRYKVTKRGQDVALRCDPISGHVSLYWYRQALGQGPEFLTYFNYEAQQDKSGLPNDRFSAERPEGSISTLTIQRTEQRDSAMYRCASTLGANTDTQYFGPGTRLTVL.

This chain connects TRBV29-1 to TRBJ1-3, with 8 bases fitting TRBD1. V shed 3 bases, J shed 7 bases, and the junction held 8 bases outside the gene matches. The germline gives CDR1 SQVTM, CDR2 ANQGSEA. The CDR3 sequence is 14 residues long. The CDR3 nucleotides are TGCAGCGTTGACCCAGGGGGCCCTTCGAACACCATATATTTT. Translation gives CSVDPGGPSNTIYF.

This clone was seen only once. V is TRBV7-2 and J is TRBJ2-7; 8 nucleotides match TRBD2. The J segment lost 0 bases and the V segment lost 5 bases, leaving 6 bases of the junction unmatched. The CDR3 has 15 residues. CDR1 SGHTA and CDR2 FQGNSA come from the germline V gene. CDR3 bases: TGTGCCAGCAGCCCAGCGGGAGCAAGCTCCTACGAGCAGTACTTC. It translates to CASSPAGASSYEQYF.

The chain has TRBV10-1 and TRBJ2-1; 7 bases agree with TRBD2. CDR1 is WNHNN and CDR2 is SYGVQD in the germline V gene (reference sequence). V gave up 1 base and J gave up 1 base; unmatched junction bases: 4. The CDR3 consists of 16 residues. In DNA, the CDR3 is TGCGCCAGCAGTGAGTGGGAGGGCCCGTCCTACAATGAGCAGTTCTTC. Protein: CASSEWEGPSYNEQFF.

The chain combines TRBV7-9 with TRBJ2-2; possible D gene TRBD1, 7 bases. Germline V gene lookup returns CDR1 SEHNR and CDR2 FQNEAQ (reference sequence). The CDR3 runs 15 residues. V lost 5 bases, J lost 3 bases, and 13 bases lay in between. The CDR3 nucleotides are TGTGCCAGCAGCCCAACCAGGGGGGACACCGGGGAGCTGTTTTTT. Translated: CASSPTRGDTGELFF.

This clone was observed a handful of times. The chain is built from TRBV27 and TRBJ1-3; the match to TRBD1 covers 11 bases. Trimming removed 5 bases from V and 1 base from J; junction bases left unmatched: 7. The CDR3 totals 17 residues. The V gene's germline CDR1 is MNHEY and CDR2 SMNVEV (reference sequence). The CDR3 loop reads CASSPGQGVLSGNTIYF. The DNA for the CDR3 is TGTGCCAGCAGTCCGGGACAGGGGGTATTATCTGGAAACACCATATATTTT.

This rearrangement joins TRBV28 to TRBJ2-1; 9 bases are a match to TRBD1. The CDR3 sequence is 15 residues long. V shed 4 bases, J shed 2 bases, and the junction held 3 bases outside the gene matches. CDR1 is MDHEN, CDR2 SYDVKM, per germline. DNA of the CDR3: TGTGCCAGCAGTTCTCGGACAGGGGCCTACAATGAGCAGTTCTTC. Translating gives CASSSRTGAYNEQFF.

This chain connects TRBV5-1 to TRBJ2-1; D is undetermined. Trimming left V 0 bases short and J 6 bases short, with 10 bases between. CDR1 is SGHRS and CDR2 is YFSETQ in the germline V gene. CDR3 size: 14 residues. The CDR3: CASSLVSEANEQFF. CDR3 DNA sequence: TGCGCCAGCAGCTTGGTTTCCGAAGCCAATGAGCAGTTCTTC.

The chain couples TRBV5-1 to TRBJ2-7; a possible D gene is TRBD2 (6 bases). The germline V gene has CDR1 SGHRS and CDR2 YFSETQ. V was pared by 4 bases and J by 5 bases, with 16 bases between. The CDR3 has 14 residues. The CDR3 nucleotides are TGCGCCAGCAGCCTTCTCGGGCTAGCGAACGAGCAGTACTTC. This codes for CASSLLGLANEQYF.

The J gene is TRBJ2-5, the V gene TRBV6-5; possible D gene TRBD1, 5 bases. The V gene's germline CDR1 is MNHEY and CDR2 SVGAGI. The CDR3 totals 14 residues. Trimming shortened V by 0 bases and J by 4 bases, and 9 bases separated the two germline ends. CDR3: CASSYSAGRETQYF. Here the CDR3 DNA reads TGTGCCAGCAGTTACTCGGCAGGGCGAGAGACCCAGTACTTC.

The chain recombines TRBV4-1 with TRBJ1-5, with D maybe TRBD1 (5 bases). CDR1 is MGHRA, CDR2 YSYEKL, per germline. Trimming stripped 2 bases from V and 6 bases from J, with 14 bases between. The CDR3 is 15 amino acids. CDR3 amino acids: CASSQTGSRRQPQHF. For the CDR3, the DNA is TGCGCCAGCAGCCAAACAGGTTCTCGGCGTCAGCCCCAGCATTTT.

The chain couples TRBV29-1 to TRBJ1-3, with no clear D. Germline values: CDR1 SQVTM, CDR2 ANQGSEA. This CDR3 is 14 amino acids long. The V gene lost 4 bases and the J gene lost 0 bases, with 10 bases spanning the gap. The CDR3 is CSVVPDYSGNTIYF. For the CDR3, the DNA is TGCAGCGTTGTGCCGGACTACTCTGGAAACACCATATATTTT.